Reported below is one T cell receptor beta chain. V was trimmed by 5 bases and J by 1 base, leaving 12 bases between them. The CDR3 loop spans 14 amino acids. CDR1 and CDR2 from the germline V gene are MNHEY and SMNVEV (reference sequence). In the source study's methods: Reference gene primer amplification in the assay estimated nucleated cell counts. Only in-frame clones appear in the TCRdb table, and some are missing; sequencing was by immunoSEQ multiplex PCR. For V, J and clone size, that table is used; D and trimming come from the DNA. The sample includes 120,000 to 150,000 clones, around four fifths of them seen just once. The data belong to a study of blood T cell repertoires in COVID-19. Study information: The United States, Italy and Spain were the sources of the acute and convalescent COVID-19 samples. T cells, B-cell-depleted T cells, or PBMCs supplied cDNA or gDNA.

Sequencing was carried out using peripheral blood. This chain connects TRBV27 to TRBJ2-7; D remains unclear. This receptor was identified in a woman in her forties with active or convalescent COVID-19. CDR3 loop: CASSTYLESYEQYF. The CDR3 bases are TGTGCCAGCAGTACTTATCTGGAGTCCTACGAGCAGTACTTC.